The clone carrying this T cell receptor (beta chain) was counted a single time. Here immunoSEQ multiplex PCR was the method, and the copy in TCRdb shows in-frame clones only, minus some. The sample comprises approximately 76,000 clones, around 81% of which are singletons, and approximately 3.9% rests with the top ten. V gave up 0 bases and J gave up 0 bases, with 10 bases separating them. The CDR3 consists of 16 residues. Germline V gene data show CDR1 as MNHEY and CDR2 as SVGAGI. The data were obtained in a study of radiotherapy plus CTLA-4 blockade in lung cancer. Ipilimumab-mediated CTLA-4 blockade plus focal radiation was given to patients having chemo-refractory metastatic non-small-cell lung cancer.

This chain uses TRBV6-5 with TRBJ2-3; D is perhaps TRBD1 (6 bases). The TCR comes from a human donor with non-small cell lung cancer who had a partial response to radiotherapy plus ipilimumab. Some clones in this sample may be carry-over from other donors' samples. Here the sequenced sample was peripheral blood, taken from a patient treated with radiotherapy plus ipilimumab. Here the CDR3 DNA reads TGTGCCAGCAGTTACTCGGGCAGGGGTAGCACAGATACGCAGTATTTT. Encoded protein: CASSYSGRGSTDTQYF.